These T cell receptor beta chains were read from a single sample in a study of graft-versus-host responses after intestinal transplantation. These receptors have no known antigen. Method: immunoSEQ multiplex PCR; TCRdb's copy keeps in-frame clones and lacks some. The sample lists 95,000 to 130,000 clones, roughly nine tenths occurring once. Sequencing used unstimulated CD4+ T cells sorted from spleen or lymph node cells, obtained before intestinal transplant. The receptors were gathered from a human donor who received an intestinal transplant. The CDR3 runs from the conserved cysteine through the conserved F or W. A D gene is named only where the DNA matches it firmly. The size of a clone is reported for some rows only, either as once, few or many, or as a class for expanded clones.

>.|TRBV18|TRBJ1-5|.
CASSPNTGYSNQPQHF
TGTGCCAGCTCACCCAACACAGGGTACAGCAATCAGCCCCAGCATTTT
>.|TRBV5-1|TRBJ2-1|.
CASSFIPSYNEQFF
TGCGCCAGCAGCTTTATCCCCTCCTACAATGAGCAGTTCTTC
>.|TRBV6-5|TRBJ2-5|.
CASSLIGGHQETQYF
TGTGCCAGCAGCCTAATCGGGGGGCACCAAGAGACCCAGTACTTC
>.|TRBV19|TRBJ1-1|.
CATPEGPNTEAFF
TGTGCCACCCCGGAGGGGCCGAACACTGAAGCTTTCTTT
>.|TRBV10-3|TRBJ2-1|.
CAISDPYNEQFF
TGTGCCATCAGTGATCCTTACAATGAGCAGTTCTTC
>.|TRBV28|TRBJ2-7|.
CASSLTGSNYEQYF
TGTGCCAGCAGTTTAACAGGGTCGAACTACGAGCAGTACTTC
>TRBD1|TRBV6-1|TRBJ2-5|.
CASSEFSGTGGKKTQYF
TGTGCCAGCAGTGAGTTCTCCGGGACAGGGGGCAAGAAGACCCAGTACTTC
>.|TRBV7-2|TRBJ1-1|.
CASSLDWTANTEAFF
TGTGCCAGCAGCTTAGACTGGACAGCCAACACTGAAGCTTTCTTT
>.|TRBV6-1|TRBJ1-6|.
CASSEQSYNSPLHF
TGTGCCAGCAGTGAACAATCCTATAATTCACCCCTCCACTTT
>.|TRBV19|TRBJ1-3|once
CASRQASSGNTIYF
TGTGCCAGTAGACAGGCGAGCTCTGGAAACACCATATATTTT
>TRBD2|TRBV30|TRBJ2-1|.
CAWSVPSGGRGSYNEQFF
TGTGCCTGGAGTGTACCTAGCGGGGGGCGGGGCTCCTACAATGAGCAGTTCTTC
>TRBD2|TRBV5-1|TRBJ2-1|.
CASSLALAGGRNEQFF
TGCGCCAGCAGCTTGGCACTAGCGGGAGGACGGAATGAGCAGTTCTTC
>TRBD1|TRBV7-9|TRBJ2-3|once
CAGSTRDRGIADTQYF
TGTGCCGGCAGCACCCGGGACAGGGGAATCGCAGATACGCAGTATTTT
>.|TRBV19|TRBJ1-2|.
CASIKAGPPFSGYTF
TGTGCCAGTATTAAAGCAGGGCCCCCATTTTCTGGCTACACCTTC
>TRBD2|TRBV10-2|TRBJ2-1|.
CASRDNVSPGTRRYNEQFF
TGCGCCAGCAGGGACAACGTTTCCCCCGGGACTAGGCGGTACAATGAGCAGTTCTTC
>TRBD1|TRBV2|TRBJ1-1|.
CASRGLRDSTEAFF
TGTGCCAGCAGGGGACTTAGGGACAGCACTGAAGCTTTCTTT
>TRBD1|TRBV2|TRBJ1-2|few
CASMGQGHYGYTF
TGTGCCAGCATGGGACAGGGGCACTATGGCTACACCTTC
>.|TRBV19|TRBJ2-6|.
CASSIRGGANVLTF
TGTGCCAGTAGTATACGAGGTGGGGCCAACGTCCTGACTTTC
>TRBD1|TRBV19|TRBJ2-3|.
CASSIEYRGKTQYF
TGTGCCAGTAGTATAGAGTACAGGGGCAAAACGCAGTATTTT
>.|TRBV4-1|TRBJ1-1|.
CASSQDTYRGYGTEAFF
TGCGCCAGCAGCCAAGACACATATAGGGGTTACGGCACTGAAGCTTTCTTT
>.|TRBV6-5|TRBJ1-2|.
CASSVQGFYGYTF
TGTGCCAGCAGTGTACAGGGCTTCTATGGCTACACCTTC
>.|TRBV28|TRBJ1-1|.
CASSLVVQGRAFF
TGTGCCAGCAGTTTAGTAGTGCAGGGGCGCGCTTTCTTT
>.|TRBV11-2|TRBJ2-7|.
CASSLARAEQYF
TGTGCCAGCAGCTTAGCCAGGGCCGAGCAGTACTTC
>.|TRBV12-5|TRBJ1-5|.
CASALDGIANQPQHF
TGTGCTAGTGCCCTGGACGGGATAGCGAATCAGCCCCAGCATTTT
>.|TRBV19|TRBJ1-3|.
CASSSVSGNTIYF
TGTGCCAGTAGTTCGGTCTCTGGAAACACCATATATTTT
>TRBD1|TRBV30|TRBJ1-5|.
CAWTGQGHQPQHF
TGTGCCTGGACAGGACAGGGGCATCAGCCCCAGCATTTT
>.|TRBV30|TRBJ2-7|.
CAWSIDLGEYF
TGTGCCTGGAGTATTGACCTCGGGGAGTACTTC
>TRBD2|TRBV7-3|TRBJ2-1|.
CASSGTSGMGEQFF
TGTGCCAGCTCCGGGACTAGCGGGATGGGTGAGCAGTTCTTC
>.|TRBV28|TRBJ1-1|once
CASSLVRNTKEAFF
TGTGCCAGCAGTTTGGTGAGGAATACCAAAGAAGCTTTCTTT